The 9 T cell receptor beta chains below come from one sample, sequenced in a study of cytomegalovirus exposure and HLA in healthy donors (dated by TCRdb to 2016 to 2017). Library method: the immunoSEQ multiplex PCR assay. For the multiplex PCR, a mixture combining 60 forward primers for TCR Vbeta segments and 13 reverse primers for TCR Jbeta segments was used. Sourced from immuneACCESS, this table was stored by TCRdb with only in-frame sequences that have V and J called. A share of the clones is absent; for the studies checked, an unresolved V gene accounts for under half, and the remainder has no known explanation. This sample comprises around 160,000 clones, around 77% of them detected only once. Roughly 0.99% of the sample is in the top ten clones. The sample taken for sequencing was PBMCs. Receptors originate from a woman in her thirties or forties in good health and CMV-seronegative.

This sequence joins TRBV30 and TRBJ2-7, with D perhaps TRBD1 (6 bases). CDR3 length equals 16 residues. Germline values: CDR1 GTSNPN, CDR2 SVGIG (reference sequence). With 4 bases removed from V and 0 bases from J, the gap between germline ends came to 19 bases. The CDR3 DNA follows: TGTGCCTGGACCTTACCGGGGCAGGGGAGCTCCTACGAGCAGTACTTC. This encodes CAWTLPGQGSSYEQYF.

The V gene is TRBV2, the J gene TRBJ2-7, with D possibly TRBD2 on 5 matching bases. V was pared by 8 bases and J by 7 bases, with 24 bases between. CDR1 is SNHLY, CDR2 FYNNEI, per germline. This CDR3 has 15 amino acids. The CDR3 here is CASPKAADPSGEQYF. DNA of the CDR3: TGTGCCAGCCCAAAAGCGGCAGACCCCTCGGGGGAGCAGTACTTC.

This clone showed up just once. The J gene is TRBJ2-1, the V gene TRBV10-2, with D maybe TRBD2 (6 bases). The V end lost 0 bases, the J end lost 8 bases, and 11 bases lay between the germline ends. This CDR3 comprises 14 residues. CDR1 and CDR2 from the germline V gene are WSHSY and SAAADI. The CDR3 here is CASSESAGGHEQFF. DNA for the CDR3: TGCGCCAGCAGTGAGTCGGCCGGGGGTCATGAGCAGTTCTTC.

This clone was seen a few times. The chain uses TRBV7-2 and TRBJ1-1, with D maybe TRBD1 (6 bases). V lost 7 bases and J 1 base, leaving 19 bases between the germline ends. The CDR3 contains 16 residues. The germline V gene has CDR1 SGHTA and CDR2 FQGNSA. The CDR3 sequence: CASTKGGAGKNTEAFF. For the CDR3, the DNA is TGTGCCAGCACCAAGGGGGGGGCAGGGAAGAACACTGAAGCTTTCTTT.

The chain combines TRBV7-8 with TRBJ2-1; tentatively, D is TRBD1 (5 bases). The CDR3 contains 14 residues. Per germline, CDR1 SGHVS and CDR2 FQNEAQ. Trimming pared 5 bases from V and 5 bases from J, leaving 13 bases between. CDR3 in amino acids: CASSLGQIDNEQFF. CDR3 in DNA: TGTGCCAGCAGCCTCGGACAAATCGACAATGAGCAGTTCTTC.

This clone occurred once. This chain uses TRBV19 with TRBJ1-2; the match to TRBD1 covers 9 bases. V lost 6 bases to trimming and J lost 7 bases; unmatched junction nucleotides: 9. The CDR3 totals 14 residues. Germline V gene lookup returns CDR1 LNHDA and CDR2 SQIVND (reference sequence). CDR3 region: CASRPGTGMSGYTF. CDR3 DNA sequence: TGTGCCAGTAGACCCGGGACAGGGATGAGTGGCTACACCTTC.

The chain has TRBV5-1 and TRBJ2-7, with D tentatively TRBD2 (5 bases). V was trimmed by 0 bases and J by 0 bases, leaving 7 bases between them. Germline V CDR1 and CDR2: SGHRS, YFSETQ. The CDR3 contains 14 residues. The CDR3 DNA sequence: TGCGCCAGCAGCTTGGAGGGAGTCTCCTACGAGCAGTACTTC. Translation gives CASSLEGVSYEQYF.

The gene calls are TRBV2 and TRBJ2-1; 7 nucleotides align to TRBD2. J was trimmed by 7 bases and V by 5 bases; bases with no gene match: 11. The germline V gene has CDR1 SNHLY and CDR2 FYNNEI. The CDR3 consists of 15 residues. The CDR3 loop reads CASSYLLATKNEQFF. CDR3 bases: TGTGCCAGCAGTTATTTACTAGCGACGAAAAATGAGCAGTTCTTC.

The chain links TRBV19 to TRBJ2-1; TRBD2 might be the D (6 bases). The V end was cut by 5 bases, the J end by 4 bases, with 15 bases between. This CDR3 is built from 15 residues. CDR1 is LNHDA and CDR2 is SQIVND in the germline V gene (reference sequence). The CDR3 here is CASSEQTSGYNEQFF. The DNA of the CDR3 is TGTGCCAGTAGTGAACAGACTAGTGGGTACAATGAGCAGTTCTTC.